Following are 5 T cell receptor beta chains from one sample sequenced in a study of T cells after yellow fever vaccination (dated by TCRdb to about 2019). The method was 5' RACE. The sequencing machine was an Illumina HiSeq 2500. TCRdb's own reprocessing of the public reads used fastp at Q25 and MiXCR and kept productive beta chains. Every entry covers one CDR3 protein and lists the most common genes and DNA from its rows. The sample table lists under 300,000 distinct CDR3 sequences, 10% to 15% of them with a count of one. The ten top clones hold about 0.51% of the sample. The treatment or condition tag for this specimen amounts to: live attenuated yellow fever vaccine strain. The sample in question was CD4+ T cells sorted from PBMCs, obtained 45 days after the yellow fever booster vaccination. These receptors came from a man aged 25-45 years who received the YFV17D yellow fever vaccine.

The V call is TRBV18, the J call TRBJ1-1; TRBD1 matches 8 bases. This CDR3 region has 13 residues. Losses at the gene ends were 3 bases for V and 4 bases for J; bases not matched to a gene: 1. The germline gives CDR1 KGHSH, CDR2 LQKENI. Here the CDR3 DNA reads TGTGCCAGCTCACCCGGACAGGGCACTGAAGCTTTCTTT. Encoded protein: CASSPGQGTEAFF.

The chain uses TRBV2 and TRBJ2-7; 7 bases align to TRBD1. Germline V gene data show CDR1 as SNHLY and CDR2 as FYNNEI. This CDR3 comprises 13 residues. V shed 10 bases and J 7 bases; nucleotides not matched to a gene: 13. CDR3 loop: CAIPRQGMGEQYF. The CDR3 DNA is TGTGCCATACCTCGACAGGGAATGGGGGAGCAGTACTTC. Using reference TRBV2 and TRBJ2-7 for the parts outside the CDR3, the full variable domain is EPEVTQTPSHQVTQMGQEVILRCVPISNHLYFYWYRQILGQKVEFLVSFYNNEISEKSEIFDDQFSVERPDGSNFTLKIRSTKLEDSAMYFCAIPRQGMGEQYFGPGTRLTVT.

This clonotype was observed a handful of times. This rearrangement joins TRBV6-2 or TRBV6-3 to TRBJ2-1; D call uncertain. This CDR3 spans 13 amino acids. V shed 6 bases and J shed 7 bases, with 13 bases lying between them. CDR1 is MNHEY and CDR2 is SVGEGT in the germline V gene. Written as DNA, the CDR3 is TGTGCCAGCAGCAACGAGGTGGGGAATGAGCAGTTCTTC. It yields the protein CASSNEVGNEQFF.

DNA of the CDR3: TGTGCCAGCAGCTTAGAGGTGGCGGGAAATCAGCCCCAGCATTTT. Encoded protein: CASSLEVAGNQPQHF. J is TRBJ1-5 and V is TRBV7-2; D is ambiguous. CDR3 length: 15 amino acids. Trimming removed 1 base from V and 4 bases from J, with 11 bases in between. The germline V gene encodes CDR1 SGHTA and CDR2 FQGNSA.

The V call is TRBV7-9, the J call TRBJ1-4, with 8 bases lining up with TRBD1. CDR3 length equals 17 residues. Trimming at V came to 5 bases and at J to 8 bases, leaving 16 bases not matched to a gene. The germline CDR1 and CDR2 sequences are SEHNR and FQNEAQ (reference sequence). CDR3 region: CASSSGQGPLPDEKLFF. The CDR3 DNA reads as TGTGCCAGCAGCAGCGGACAGGGCCCCCTTCCAGACGAAAAACTGTTTTTT.